These T cell receptor beta chains were read from a single sample in a study of regulatory T cells in long-lasting Graves disease. One entry per CDR3 protein, called by TCRdb with MiXCR from the multiplex PCR reads. The sample holds around 420,000 distinct CDR3 sequences, 15% to 18% seen once. The starting material was peripheral blood mononuclear cells (PBMCs), obtained at new diagnosis, from a patient treated with antithyroid drugs. These receptors were obtained from a female donor with Graves disease. Both conserved end residues are part of each CDR3. D genes are given only for firm matches. Where a row states a size, it is once, few, many or the class of an expanded clone; other rows omit it.

D gene,clone size,J gene,V gene,CDR3 protein,CDR3 DNA
.,many,TRBJ2-3,TRBV11-3,CASSLGLQDTQYF,TGTGCCAGCAGCTTGGGACTTCAAGATACGCAGTATTTT
.,.,TRBJ2-7,TRBV5-1,CASSLEGISYEQYF,TGCGCCAGCAGCTTGGAAGGGATCTCCTACGAGCAGTACTTC
TRBD1,many,TRBJ1-3,TRBV20-1,CSASGQVPPITIYF,TGCAGTGCTTCTGGACAGGTCCCCCCCATCACCATATATTTT
TRBD1,many,TRBJ1-2,TRBV5-1,CASSDGQGYGYTF,TGCGCCAGCAGCGACGGACAGGGGTATGGCTACACCTTC
.,.,TRBJ1-5,TRBV7-9,CASSITGRNQPQHF,TGTGCCAGCAGCATAACAGGTCGCAATCAGCCCCAGCATTTT
.,.,TRBJ2-5,TRBV7-2,CASSARISRETQYF,TGTGCCAGCAGCGCTCGGATCTCTAGGGAGACCCAGTACTTC
.,.,TRBJ2-1,TRBV19,CASSIGFILYNEQFF,TGTGCCAGTAGTATTGGTTTCATCCTCTACAATGAGCAGTTCTTC
TRBD2,many,TRBJ2-2,TRBV5-1,CASSLEALAGGTGELFF,TGCGCCAGCAGCTTGGAAGCACTAGCGGGAGGCACCGGGGAGCTGTTTTTT
TRBD2,.,TRBJ2-7,TRBV7-2,CASSLGTSGREQYF,TGTGCCAGCAGCTTAGGGACTAGCGGGAGGGAGCAGTACTTC
TRBD2,many,TRBJ2-2,TRBV7-9,CASSSSTGGNTGELFF,TGTGCCAGCAGCTCGTCTACGGGGGGGAACACCGGGGAGCTGTTTTTT
.,many,TRBJ1-1,TRBV6-1,CASGNRDVATNTEAFF,TGTGCCAGCGGTAACCGGGACGTCGCGACGAACACTGAAGCTTTCTTT
.,many,TRBJ2-5,TRBV28,CASSSSSFGETQYF,TGTGCCAGCAGTTCTTCTAGTTTTGGCGAGACCCAGTACTTC
TRBD1,many,TRBJ1-1,TRBV12-3/TRBV12-4,CASILWGQTNTEAFF,TGTGCCAGCATCCTTTGGGGACAGACGAACACTGAAGCTTTCTTT